The clone carrying this T cell receptor (beta chain) was recorded a few times. Trimming took 6 bases from V and 4 from J; bases not matched to a gene: 10. The CDR3 extends over 16 amino acids. Germline assignment: CDR1 MDHEN and CDR2 SYDVKM. The record originates from a study of identical twins. TCRdb reanalysed the 5' RACE reads using MiXCR and keeps one entry per CDR3 protein. The table records hundreds of thousands of distinct CDR3 sequences, less than 7% of them present only once. Material for sequencing was naive T cells sorted from blood. The origin of this receptor is a young man in good health. The chain uses TRBV28 and TRBJ2-3; TRBD1 matches 10 bases. CDR3 DNA sequence: TGTGCCAGCAGGAAAGCAGGGACAGGGGCCTCAGATACGCAGTATTTT. It yields the protein CASRKAGTGASDTQYF.